The 28 T cell receptor beta chains below all came from one sample that was sequenced in a study of T cell repertoires in cytomegalovirus infection. Their antigens are not known. MiXCR, applied by TCRdb to the reads, yields one record per CDR3 protein. The table records roughly 500,000 distinct CDR3 sequences, about 42% of them present only once. The sample here was cultured PBMCs, taken from culture after CMV antigen stimulation. Source of these receptors: a human donor in good health (CMV status not recorded). Some clones in this sample may be carry-over from other donors' samples.

This clonotype was recorded a few times. The gene calls are TRBV10-3 and TRBJ1-1; tentatively, D is TRBD1 (5 bases). Germline V gene sequence: CDR1 ENHRY, CDR2 SYGVKD. Trimming removed 7 bases at V and 2 bases at J, with 8 bases between. There are 12 residues in the CDR3. The chain's CDR3 is CAITGGNTEAFF. CDR3 nucleotides: TGTGCCATCACTGGGGGAAACACTGAAGCTTTCTTT.

V gene TRBV6-1 combines with J gene TRBJ2-3; maybe TRBD2 (6 bases). V dropped 3 bases and J dropped 2 bases, with 9 bases sitting between them. Per germline, CDR1 MNHNS and CDR2 SASEGT. The CDR3 extends over 14 amino acids. The CDR3 loop is CASSDSGATDTQYF. The CDR3, as DNA: TGTGCCAGCAGTGATAGCGGTGCCACAGATACGCAGTATTTT.

The chain carries TRBV12-3 or TRBV12-4 and TRBJ1-3; 7 bases are a match to TRBD1. This CDR3 has 15 amino acids. V lost 4 bases and J lost 0; bases outside the gene matches: 3. Written as DNA, the CDR3 is TGTGCCAGCAGTTCGGGACAGATCTCTGGAAACACCATATATTTT. Translation gives CASSSGQISGNTIYF.

The chain links TRBV5-4 to TRBJ2-3; 12 nucleotides align to TRBD2. V was pared by 5 bases and J by 5 bases, with 12 bases of the junction left unmatched. Germline V CDR1 and CDR2: SGHNT, YYREEE (reference sequence). CDR3 length: 17 amino acids. The CDR3, as DNA: TGTGCCAGCAGTATTGATACTAGCGGGAGGAGAGTAGATACGCAGTATTTT. Its translation: CASSIDTSGRRVDTQYF.

V and J are TRBV29-1 and TRBJ2-2, with D possibly TRBD2 on 6 matching bases. The V end lost 7 bases, the J end lost 5 bases, and 14 bases lay between the germline ends. CDR3 length: 13 amino acids. Per germline, CDR1 SQVTM and CDR2 ANQGSEA. The CDR3 bases are TGCAGCGGCAAGGGAGGCGGTACCGGGGAGCTGTTTTTT. This codes for CSGKGGGTGELFF.

This chain uses TRBV5-6 with TRBJ1-5; D call uncertain. The V end was cut by 4 bases, the J end by 8 bases, with 31 bases between. This CDR3 region has 19 residues. In germline, CDR1 is SGHDT, CDR2 YYEEEE. CDR3 amino acids: CASSHYLRRESQTRKPQHF. For the CDR3, the DNA is TGTGCCAGCAGCCATTACCTACGGAGGGAGAGCCAAACCCGGAAGCCCCAGCATTTT. Supplemented by reference TRBV5-6 and TRBJ1-5, the full variable domain reads DAGVTQSPTHLIKTRGQQVTLRCSPKSGHDTVSWYQQALGQGPQFIFQYYEEEERQRGNFPDRFSGHQFPNYSSELNVNALLLGDSALYLCASSHYLRRESQTRKPQHFGDGTRLSIL.

The rearrangement links TRBV4-3 to TRBJ2-5; tentatively, D is TRBD2 (7 bases). Germline CDR1 is LGHNA and CDR2 is YSLEER. Trimming took 0 bases from V and 5 from J, leaving 13 bases between them. The CDR3 runs 15 residues. CDR3 region: CASSQEFRGGETQYF. The CDR3, as DNA: TGCGCCAGCAGCCAAGAATTCAGGGGAGGGGAGACCCAGTACTTC.

There are a few counts of this clonotype. The rearrangement links TRBV7-6 to TRBJ2-7; D unclear. The CDR3 has 14 amino acids. Per the germline V gene, CDR1 is SGHVS and CDR2 is FNYEAQ. Trimming removed 5 bases at V and 3 bases at J, with 14 bases between. The DNA for the CDR3 is TGTGCCAGCAGCCCAAACCCGGGTGGCTACGAGCAGTACTTC. Its protein product is CASSPNPGGYEQYF.

The chain uses TRBV12-3 or TRBV12-4 and TRBJ2-5, with TRBD2 identical over 8 bases. There are 13 residues in the CDR3. V was clipped by 6 bases and J by 4 bases; unmatched bases: 4. Here the CDR3 DNA reads TGTGCCAGCAGGGGGACTAGGCGAGAGACCCAGTACTTC. Amino acid sequence: CASRGTRRETQYF.

V is TRBV20-1 and J is TRBJ1-1; D is unclear. The CDR3 spans 13 residues. CDR1 and CDR2 (germline): DFQATT, SNEGSKA (reference sequence). The germline V and J ends were trimmed by 0 bases and 0 bases, with 5 bases remaining between them. In nucleotides, the CDR3 is TGCAGTGCTAGAGAGGATTTGAACACTGAAGCTTTCTTT. Translated: CSAREDLNTEAFF.

This clonotype was seen more than once but under ten times. The chain combines TRBV7-8 with TRBJ2-1; 12 bases align to TRBD2. Germline V lookup: CDR1 SGHVS, CDR2 FQNEAQ. J lost 5 bases, V lost 5 bases, and 10 bases had no gene match. CDR3 size: 17 residues. The CDR3 protein is CASSLGASGRADNEQFF. The CDR3 nucleotides are TGTGCCAGCAGCCTCGGGGCTAGCGGGAGGGCCGACAATGAGCAGTTCTTC.

The chain employs TRBV6-1 and TRBJ2-3, with 8 bases fitting TRBD2. CDR1 and CDR2 (germline): MNHNS, SASEGT. After removal of 5 bases from V and 1 base from J, the junction contained 5 bases not matched to a gene. CDR3 length: 15 residues. CDR3 DNA: TGTGCCAGCAGTACGCCGGGGGGGGGCACAGATACGCAGTATTTT. This sequence encodes CASSTPGGGTDTQYF.

V usage is TRBV7-6 and J usage is TRBJ2-7; D is ambiguous. The V gene lost 5 bases and the J gene lost 6 bases, with 14 bases spanning the gap. The CDR3 spans 13 residues. Germline CDR1 SGHVS, CDR2 FNYEAQ. The CDR3 nucleotides read TGTGCCAGCAGCCTTGGGCTGACGTCCGAGCAGTACTTC. Protein product: CASSLGLTSEQYF.

This clonotype came up a few times. The chain carries TRBV28 and TRBJ1-3; D is unclear. Germline values: CDR1 MDHEN, CDR2 SYDVKM. This CDR3 has 14 amino acids. The V gene lost 6 bases and the J gene lost 2 bases, with 11 bases spanning the gap. The CDR3 nucleotides are TGTGCCAGCAGACCTTTATTGGCTGGAAACACCATATATTTT. As protein: CASRPLLAGNTIYF.

The gene calls are TRBV7-9 and TRBJ2-5; D possibly corresponds to TRBD2 (6 bases). The CDR3 covers 15 residues. CDR1 SEHNR and CDR2 FQNEAQ come from the germline V gene (reference sequence). With 5 bases removed from V and 2 bases from J, the gap between germline ends came to 15 bases. In DNA form, the CDR3 reads TGTGCCAGCAGCCCGCCCAGGACTACACAAGAGACCCAGTACTTC. Protein: CASSPPRTTQETQYF.

V and J are TRBV6-1 and TRBJ1-5; D gene uncertain. Deletions cut 5 bases from V and 7 bases from J, with 15 bases between. This CDR3 spans 14 amino acids. CDR1 and CDR2 from the germline V gene are MNHNS and SASEGT. The CDR3, as DNA: TGTGCCAGCAGTTACGGATACAAGCAACAGCCCCAGCATTTT. Protein product: CASSYGYKQQPQHF.

This clonotype was counted between two and nine times. The chain combines TRBV7-2 with TRBJ2-1, with TRBD2 matching over 7 bases. CDR1 SGHTA and CDR2 FQGNSA come from the germline V gene. The CDR3 runs 14 residues. Trimming cost V 5 bases and J 10 bases; bases outside gene matches: 11. The CDR3: CASSGRLAGGEQFF. CDR3 bases: TGTGCCAGCAGCGGCCGACTAGCCGGAGGGGAGCAGTTCTTC.

This clonotype was counted only a few times. The rearrangement links TRBV27 to TRBJ2-1; no clear D gene. The CDR3 extends over 11 amino acids. Between the trimmed V and J ends, which lost 8 bases and 8 bases, there was a span of 10 bases. The germline gives CDR1 MNHEY, CDR2 SMNVEV (reference sequence). The CDR3 bases are TGTGCCAGCGGAACATGGGATGAGCAGTTCTTC. This gives the protein CASGTWDEQFF.

This clonotype was recorded a few times. The V gene is TRBV7-2, the J gene TRBJ1-2; TRBD1 matches 11 bases. The junction had 2 bases not matched to a gene; V was cut back by 8 bases and J by 3 bases. This CDR3 comprises 13 residues. CDR1 is SGHTA and CDR2 is FQGNSA in the germline V gene. This CDR3 is CASRDRGYYGYTF. The CDR3, as DNA: TGTGCCAGCCGGGACAGGGGGTACTATGGCTACACCTTC.

In its sample, this clonotype was seen a few times. The V gene is TRBV19, the J gene TRBJ1-5; D is ambiguous. CDR3 length: 13 amino acids. Germline V gene lookup returns CDR1 LNHDA and CDR2 SQIVND (reference sequence). Trimming cost V 7 bases and J 5 bases, with 12 bases left between them. This CDR3 reads CASTSLVDQPQHF. The CDR3 DNA reads as TGTGCCAGTACCAGCCTTGTAGATCAGCCCCAGCATTTT.

This clonotype was seen only a few times. This chain uses TRBV7-2 with TRBJ2-1; D gene ambiguous. Trimming removed 5 bases at V and 15 bases at J, with 20 bases between. This CDR3 is built from 13 residues. Germline-derived CDR1 and CDR2 are SGHTA and FQGNSA. The CDR3 region is CASSNSVQSHGFF. CDR3 coding DNA: TGTGCCAGCAGCAATTCAGTGCAGTCCCATGGGTTCTTC.

V usage is TRBV7-2 and J usage is TRBJ2-1, with D unclear. Germline values: CDR1 SGHTA, CDR2 FQGNSA. V was shortened by 1 base and J by 0 bases, with 13 bases between the two germline ends. This CDR3 spans 17 amino acids. The CDR3 nucleotides read TGTGCCAGCAGCTTAGTGGTGAGACGGAGCTCCTACAATGAGCAGTTCTTC. Translating it yields CASSLVVRRSSYNEQFF. The complete variable domain, with remaining parts taken from reference TRBV7-2 and TRBJ2-1, reads GAGVSQSPSNKVTEKGKDVELRCDPISGHTALYWYRQSLGQGLEFLIYFQGNSAPDKSGLPSDRFSAERTGGSVSTLTIQRTQQEDSAVYLCASSLVVRRSSYNEQFFGPGTRLTVL.

The chain employs TRBV10-3 and TRBJ2-7, with 10 bases lining up with TRBD2. CDR3 length equals 14 residues. V lost 6 bases to trimming and J lost 1 base; unmatched junction nucleotides: 3. CDR1 is ENHRY and CDR2 is SYGVKD in the germline V gene. The CDR3 spells CAIRSSGGSYEQYF. For the CDR3, the DNA is TGTGCCATCAGGTCTAGCGGGGGTTCCTACGAGCAGTACTTC.

The V and J genes are TRBV10-3 and TRBJ1-2; the match to TRBD1 covers 7 bases. This CDR3 has 18 amino acids. Germline CDR1 ENHRY, CDR2 SYGVKD. V lost 6 bases and J lost 0; bases outside the gene matches: 16. DNA of the CDR3: TGTGCCATCAGCCATCCCGGGGACAGTCCCCGGGCTAACTATGGCTACACCTTC. As protein: CAISHPGDSPRANYGYTF.

This chain joins TRBV7-2 and TRBJ2-1; TRBD2 aligns across 12 bases. Germline values: CDR1 SGHTA, CDR2 FQGNSA. The CDR3 is made up of 16 amino acids. V was clipped by 6 bases and J by 0 bases; unmatched bases: 3. CDR3 residues: CASRTSGGSSYNEQFF. The CDR3 DNA reads TGTGCCAGCAGGACTAGCGGGGGTAGCTCCTACAATGAGCAGTTCTTC. The full variable domain, completed using reference TRBV7-2 and TRBJ2-1, is GAGVSQSPSNKVTEKGKDVELRCDPISGHTALYWYRQSLGQGLEFLIYFQGNSAPDKSGLPSDRFSAERTGGSVSTLTIQRTQQEDSAVYLCASRTSGGSSYNEQFFGPGTRLTVL.

This clonotype was counted a few times. V gene TRBV12-3 or TRBV12-4 combines with J gene TRBJ2-1; D unresolved. This CDR3 contains 12 residues. Trimming took 7 bases from V and 7 from J, leaving 11 bases between them. CDR3 in DNA: TGTGCCAGCACTTCGACTCGTAATGAGCAGTTCTTC. Amino acids: CASTSTRNEQFF.

Only a few counts were recorded for this clonotype. V and J are TRBV6-5 and TRBJ1-1; the match to TRBD1 covers 8 bases. Germline CDR1 reads MNHEY; CDR2 reads SVGAGI. CDR3 length: 18 amino acids. The V segment lost 0 bases and the J segment 3 bases; nucleotides outside the gene matches: 12. The DNA of the CDR3 is TGTGCCAGCAGTTACTCGTTGGGACAGGTAAAGGGAGACACTGAAGCTTTCTTT. As protein: CASSYSLGQVKGDTEAFF.

This clonotype was observed a few times. In DNA, the CDR3 is TGTGCCAGCAGCTCCCGACCTGGTTGGGGAAACACTGAAGCTTTCTTT. This translates into CASSSRPGWGNTEAFF. The gene calls are TRBV7-9 and TRBJ1-1; the D is unclear. The V gene lost 4 bases and the J gene lost 2 bases, with 17 bases spanning the gap. Per germline, CDR1 SEHNR and CDR2 FQNEAQ (reference sequence). The CDR3 is made up of 16 amino acids. Drawing the rest from reference TRBV7-9 and TRBJ1-1, the complete variable domain is DTGVSQNPRHKITKRGQNVTFRCDPISEHNRLYWYRQTLGQGPEFLTYFQNEAQLEKSRLLSDRFSAERPKGSFSTLEIQRTEQGDSAMYLCASSSRPGWGNTEAFFGQGTRLTVV.